This passage covers 16 T cell receptor beta chains from one sample sequenced in a study of regulatory T cells in long-lasting Graves disease. Researchers made TCR beta libraries by using iRepertoire HTBI primers and running Arm-PCR on CDR3 regions. One entry per CDR3 protein, called by TCRdb with MiXCR from the multiplex PCR reads. The sample yields roughly 400,000 distinct CDR3 sequences, roughly 17% seen once. The time point was: newly diagnosed GD, antithyroid drugs for less than 3 months. From RNA extracted from PBMCs, the TCR library was made. These data are also associated with another study on T cells in Graves' hyperthyroidism and ophthalmopathy.

The material was peripheral blood mononuclear cells (PBMCs), obtained at new diagnosis, from a patient treated with antithyroid drugs. These receptors came from a woman between 18 and 29 years old with Graves disease.

The chain is built from TRBV7-2 and TRBJ1-5, with 9 bases matching TRBD1. CDR3 length equals 15 residues. Germline V gene data show CDR1 as SGHTA and CDR2 as FQGNSA. The V gene end was trimmed by 3 bases and the J gene end by 7 bases; junction bases not matched to a gene: 7. As DNA, the CDR3 is TGTGCCAGCAGCTTGGGGACAGGGTCAGGGCAGCCCCAGCATTTT. Amino acids: CASSLGTGSGQPQHF.

The rearrangement joins TRBV3-1 to TRBJ2-2; D remains ambiguous. Germline CDR1 LGHDT, CDR2 YNNKEL (reference sequence). V lost 1 base and J 13 bases, leaving 10 bases between the germline ends. The CDR3 covers 12 residues. The CDR3 here is CASSQGWSALFF. Written as DNA, the CDR3 is TGTGCCAGCAGCCAAGGCTGGAGCGCGCTGTTTTTT.

This clonotype was counted only a few times. This may be a read error, as it is one base from a much larger clone. The chain links TRBV29-1 to TRBJ2-4; no firm D call. Germline V gene lookup returns CDR1 SQVTM and CDR2 ANQGSEA. The length of the CDR3 is 11 residues. CDR3 DNA sequence: TGCAGCGTTGGGCAATTCGGAATTCGGTACTTC. Amino acids: CSVGQFGIRYF.

This clonotype showed up many times. The chain carries TRBV27 and TRBJ2-6; 9 nucleotides agree with TRBD2. The CDR3 is made up of 17 amino acids. The V and J ends lost 0 bases and 3 bases, in that order; junction bases with no gene match: 3. The germline V gene encodes CDR1 MNHEY and CDR2 SMNVEV (reference sequence). The CDR3 loop reads CASSLSAGGGGANVLTF. CDR3 nucleotide sequence: TGTGCCAGCAGTTTATCTGCGGGAGGGGGTGGGGCCAACGTCCTGACTTTC.

The table lists this clonotype with many counts. V gene TRBV27 combines with J gene TRBJ2-1; 10 bases fit TRBD2. CDR1 MNHEY and CDR2 SMNVEV come from the germline V gene (reference sequence). The V gene end was trimmed by 1 base and the J gene end by 6 bases; junction bases not matched to a gene: 6. The CDR3 sequence is 16 residues long. DNA for the CDR3: TGTGCCAGCAGTTTATACTCACTAGCGGGAATCAATGAGCAGTTCTTC. Encoded protein: CASSLYSLAGINEQFF.

This clonotype was seen only a few times. This sequence joins TRBV7-2 and TRBJ1-3; D is perhaps TRBD1 (6 bases). CDR3 length: 16 residues. V was clipped by 5 bases and J by 0 bases, with 14 bases between them. In germline, CDR1 is SGHTA, CDR2 FQGNSA. CDR3 sequence: CASSPRTAFSGNTIYF. The CDR3 nucleotides read TGTGCCAGCAGCCCCCGGACAGCTTTCTCTGGAAACACCATATATTTT.

This clonotype was seen ten or more times. This chain links TRBV29-1 with TRBJ2-5; 9 bases line up with TRBD2. There are 15 residues in the CDR3. Germline V gene data show CDR1 as SQVTM and CDR2 as ANQGSEA. Trimming took 4 bases from V and 6 from J; bases not matched to a gene: 12. The CDR3 here is CSVVSAGGPGKTQYF. Here the CDR3 DNA reads TGCAGCGTTGTTTCGGCGGGAGGGCCAGGAAAGACCCAGTACTTC.

This clonotype was observed many times. The genes are TRBV5-6 and TRBJ2-1, with 9 bases identical to TRBD1. In germline, CDR1 is SGHDT, CDR2 YYEEEE. The trim removed 6 bases at V and 8 bases at J, leaving 15 bases unmatched. The CDR3 is 16 amino acids. The chain's CDR3 is CASKPRGDRDGDEQFF. In DNA form, the CDR3 reads TGTGCCAGCAAGCCCAGGGGGGACAGGGATGGGGATGAGCAGTTCTTC.

The chain combines TRBV28 with TRBJ2-1; D perhaps matches TRBD2 (6 bases). This CDR3 contains 13 residues. CDR1 MDHEN and CDR2 SYDVKM come from the germline V gene. The germline V and J ends were trimmed by 6 bases and 12 bases, with 18 bases remaining between them. Here the CDR3 DNA reads TGTGCCAGCAGCCTTCCTCTGGGGAGGTGGCAGTTCTTC. Translated, it gives CASSLPLGRWQFF.

This clonotype was detected many times. The rearrangement joins TRBV20-1 to TRBJ2-3; weak D call: TRBD2 (5 bases). This CDR3 comprises 15 residues. The V end was cut by 3 bases, the J end by 5 bases, with 18 bases between. Germline V gene sequence: CDR1 DFQATT, CDR2 SNEGSKA (reference sequence). CDR3 DNA sequence: TGCAGTGCTAGTAGAGGGTGGCAACCCATAGATACGCAGTATTTT. It specifies CSASRGWQPIDTQYF.

This clonotype was seen many times. A much larger clonotype is one base distant, so this may be a read error. The V call is TRBV12-3 or TRBV12-4, the J call TRBJ2-5; TRBD2 matches at 15 bases. This CDR3 has 15 residues. The junction had 1 base not matched to a gene; V was cut back by 4 bases and J by 4 bases. This CDR3 reads CASSSGLAGGETQYF. The CDR3 bases are TGTGCCAGCAGTTCGGGACTAGCGGGAGGAGAGACCCAGTACTTC.

In the case of this clonotype: Possible read error: a much larger clone is one base away. The chain employs TRBV6-2 or TRBV6-3 and TRBJ2-5; 12 bases are a match to TRBD2. Germline V gene data show CDR1 as MNHEY and CDR2 as SVGEGT. This CDR3 is built from 18 residues. V lost 6 bases to trimming and J lost 11 bases; unmatched junction nucleotides: 22. The CDR3: CASSLRTSGIPSYNEQYF. For the CDR3, the DNA is TGTGCCAGCAGCCTCAGGACTAGCGGGATACCCTCCTACAATGAGCAGTACTTC.

The rearrangement joins TRBV28 to TRBJ2-5, with D possibly matching TRBD2 (5 bases). Germline lookup yields CDR1 MDHEN and CDR2 SYDVKM. Trimming took off 7 bases at V and 1 base at J, with 19 bases between the two ends. This CDR3 has 16 amino acids. The CDR3 is CASTRAGWSGQETQYF. CDR3 DNA sequence: TGTGCCAGCACCCGGGCCGGGTGGAGCGGCCAAGAGACCCAGTACTTC.

The chain carries TRBV29-1 and TRBJ2-2, with 9 bases fitting TRBD1. This CDR3 contains 14 residues. The V gene's germline CDR1 is SQVTM and CDR2 ANQGSEA. The trim removed 7 bases at V and 5 bases at J, leaving 8 bases unmatched. The CDR3 bases are TGCAGCGGCAAACAGGGGGCCGAGACCGGGGAGCTGTTTTTT. Encoded protein: CSGKQGAETGELFF.

As to this clonotype: This may come from a read error, since a much larger clone is one base off. The chain carries TRBV11-1 and TRBJ2-5; 7 bases line up with TRBD1. In germline, CDR1 is SGHAT, CDR2 FQDESV (reference sequence). This CDR3 has 14 amino acids. The CDR3 reads CASSFRDSKEAQYF. The CDR3 DNA follows: TGTGCCAGCAGCTTCCGGGACAGCAAAGAGGCCCAGTACTTC.

This clonotype was recorded many times. CDR3 nucleotides: TGTGCCAGCCCCCCGAGGGGGCGGGAAAAACTGTTTTTT. Translating gives CASPPRGREKLFF. The V and J genes are TRBV27 and TRBJ1-4; 7 bases are shared with TRBD1. Germline CDR1 is MNHEY and CDR2 is SMNVEV (reference sequence). This CDR3 has 13 residues. The V and J ends lost 8 bases and 8 bases, in that order; junction bases with no gene match: 8.